These 29 T cell receptor beta chains originate from one sample sequenced in a study of T cell responses to AZD1222 COVID-19 vaccine (dated by TCRdb to about 2021). What the time point label conveys for this sample: about 28 days (+/-7) after the second vaccine dose. Libraries were prepared through the immunoSEQ multiplex PCR assay. TCRdb re-hosts the immuneACCESS table, in-frame sequences only. Its copies lack some clones; in the studies checked, an unresolved V gene accounts for under half of them, and the cause for the rest is not known. The sample table contains over 75,000 clones; only one count was recorded for 87% of them. Of the sample, approximately 10% falls within the top ten clones. Sequencing was performed on peripheral blood, taken 28 days after the second AZD1222 dose. The receptors were gathered from an adult who received the AZD1222 COVID-19 vaccine.

The V call is TRBV9, the J call TRBJ2-2; D gene uncertain. The CDR3 sequence is 15 residues long. V lost 0 bases and J 1 base, leaving 7 bases between the germline ends. Germline-derived CDR1 and CDR2 are SGDLS and YYNGEE. The CDR3 DNA reads TGTGCCAGCAGCGTAGCTAGGAGGAACACCGGGGAGCTGTTTTTT. Amino acids: CASSVARRNTGELFF.

The genes are TRBV6-6 and TRBJ2-6, with 11 bases fitting TRBD1. With V trimmed by 5 bases and J by 2 bases, 8 bases remained unmatched. This CDR3 has 18 residues. Germline V gene data show CDR1 as MNHNY and CDR2 as SVGAGI (reference sequence). CDR3 nucleotides: TGTGCCAGCAGTCCCCTCGGACAGGGGGCGCCTGGGGCCAACGTCCTGACTTTC. This sequence encodes CASSPLGQGAPGANVLTF.

V and J are TRBV7-6 and TRBJ2-7; 9 bases match TRBD1. Germline V gene lookup returns CDR1 SGHVS and CDR2 FNYEAQ. The J segment lost 4 bases and the V segment lost 5 bases, leaving 9 bases of the junction unmatched. The CDR3 is 15 amino acids. DNA of the CDR3: TGTGCCAGCAGCGACGGGACAGGGAGTCAATACGAGCAGTACTTC. Translating gives CASSDGTGSQYEQYF.

The V and J genes are TRBV3-1 (or the pseudogene TRBV3-2) and TRBJ2-7, with 7 bases matching TRBD1. Trimming removed 4 bases from V and 0 bases from J; junction bases left unmatched: 6. The CDR3 totals 15 residues. The V gene's germline CDR1 is LGHDT and CDR2 YNNKEL (reference sequence). The CDR3 DNA is TGTGCCAGCAGCCCCACGACAGGGACCTCCTACGAGCAGTACTTC. This gives the protein CASSPTTGTSYEQYF.

The V call is TRBV5-1, the J call TRBJ2-2, with D possibly matching TRBD1 (6 bases). Trimming pared 0 bases from V and 7 bases from J, leaving 16 bases between. The CDR3 sequence is 16 residues long. Germline CDR1 SGHRS, CDR2 YFSETQ. Here the CDR3 DNA reads TGCGCCAGCAGCTTGGTGGGGGCTGTAAATATCGGGGAGCTGTTTTTT. This encodes CASSLVGAVNIGELFF.

V is TRBV2 and J is TRBJ1-6, with a weak D call TRBD1 (5 bases). Germline V gene lookup returns CDR1 SNHLY and CDR2 FYNNEI. This CDR3 contains 13 residues. Between the trimmed V and J ends, which lost 3 bases and 9 bases, there was a span of 9 bases. CDR3 loop: CASSEGEASPLHF. CDR3 bases: TGTGCCAGCAGTGAGGGGGAGGCTTCACCCCTCCACTTT.

This clone was picked up a small number of times. The chain combines TRBV19 with TRBJ2-7, with 7 bases aligning to TRBD2. Germline-derived CDR1 and CDR2 are LNHDA and SQIVND (reference sequence). With 4 bases clipped from V and 4 bases from J, the junction kept 7 bases outside the gene matches. The CDR3 runs to 14 residues. CDR3 residues: CASSTTAGRYEQYF. As DNA, the CDR3 is TGTGCCAGTAGTACTACAGCGGGGAGATACGAGCAGTACTTC.

The V and J genes are TRBV6-5 and TRBJ2-2, with 12 bases aligning to TRBD2. The CDR3 runs 15 residues. Germline-derived CDR1 and CDR2 are MNHEY and SVGAGI. Trimming took 5 bases from V and 6 from J; bases not matched to a gene: 4. The DNA for the CDR3 is TGTGCCAGCAGTAAACTAGCGGGGGGATCCGGGGAGCTGTTTTTT. Encoded protein: CASSKLAGGSGELFF.

V gene TRBV10-3 combines with J gene TRBJ2-5; D not certain. Germline lookup yields CDR1 ENHRY and CDR2 SYGVKD. Between the trimmed V and J ends, which lost 3 bases and 0 bases, there was a span of 11 bases. The CDR3 sequence is 15 residues long. The CDR3 DNA reads TGTGCCATCAGTGACCAACATTCCAACCAAGAGACCCAGTACTTC. It is translated as CAISDQHSNQETQYF.

This clone has more than one count but fewer than ten. This sequence joins TRBV7-8 and TRBJ2-5; possible D gene TRBD2, 5 bases. The CDR3 is made up of 14 amino acids. Germline V lookup: CDR1 SGHVS, CDR2 FQNEAQ. Trimming removed 3 bases from V and 2 bases from J, with 10 bases in between. CDR3 amino acids: CASSLLRAQETQYF. As DNA, the CDR3 is TGTGCCAGCAGCTTGCTGAGGGCTCAAGAGACCCAGTACTTC.

The chain has TRBV6-5 and TRBJ1-1; TRBD1 might be the D (5 bases). The CDR3 length is 14 residues. V lost 2 bases and J 1 base, leaving 8 bases between the germline ends. The germline V gene encodes CDR1 MNHEY and CDR2 SVGAGI. The CDR3 DNA reads as TGTGCCAGCAGTTACGGCGGGGGGAACACTGAAGCTTTCTTT. It translates to CASSYGGGNTEAFF.

The rearrangement joins TRBV11-2 to TRBJ1-1, with D possibly being TRBD1 (5 bases). Germline V gene sequence: CDR1 SGHAT, CDR2 FQNNGV. Trimming took 0 bases from V and 6 from J, leaving 11 bases between them. The CDR3 runs 14 residues. This CDR3 reads CASSLDPGFAEAFF. CDR3 sequence (DNA): TGTGCCAGCAGCTTAGATCCAGGGTTCGCTGAAGCTTTCTTT.

V and J are TRBV7-2 and TRBJ2-7; 7 nucleotides line up with TRBD2. Germline V gives CDR1 SGHTA, CDR2 FQGNSA. Trimming cost V 0 bases and J 0 bases; bases outside gene matches: 8. There are 17 residues in the CDR3. The CDR3: CASSLAGGTGSSYEQYF. The CDR3 region has the DNA TGTGCCAGCAGCTTAGCGGGGGGGACGGGAAGCTCCTACGAGCAGTACTTC.

This chain links TRBV7-2 with TRBJ1-3, with a possible D match to TRBD1 (5 bases). V lost 2 bases to trimming and J lost 6 bases, with 11 bases between them. Germline V gene sequence: CDR1 SGHTA, CDR2 FQGNSA. This CDR3 region has 14 residues. This CDR3 is CASSLRGGENTIYF. The CDR3 DNA follows: TGTGCCAGCAGCTTAAGGGGAGGTGAAAACACCATATATTTT. The full variable domain, in which reference TRBV7-2 and TRBJ1-3 provide the parts outside the CDR3, is GAGVSQSPSNKVTEKGKDVELRCDPISGHTALYWYRQSLGQGLEFLIYFQGNSAPDKSGLPSDRFSAERTGGSVSTLTIQRTQQEDSAVYLCASSLRGGENTIYFGEGSWLTVV.

This sequence joins TRBV3-1 (or the pseudogene TRBV3-2) and TRBJ1-5; D is ambiguous. This CDR3 is 16 amino acids long. Germline CDR1 and CDR2: LGHDT and YNNKEL (reference sequence). V was shortened by 1 base and J by 3 bases, with 13 bases between the two germline ends. CDR3 in DNA: TGTGCCAGCAGCCAAGGGAGGGCCCCACACAATCAGCCCCAGCATTTT. Protein: CASSQGRAPHNQPQHF.

Only a few counts were recorded for this clone. J is TRBJ1-6 and V is TRBV27; D gene unclear. The germline V and J ends were trimmed by 7 bases and 10 bases, with 14 bases remaining between them. The CDR3 spans 13 residues. Germline assignment: CDR1 MNHEY and CDR2 SMNVEV (reference sequence). In DNA, the CDR3 is TGTGCCAGCAAGGGTTACGGCCGATCACCCCTCCACTTT. It is translated as CASKGYGRSPLHF.

V is TRBV6-5 and J is TRBJ1-1; D is unresolved. Deletions cut 6 bases from V and 3 bases from J, with 11 bases between. Germline assignment: CDR1 MNHEY and CDR2 SVGAGI. This CDR3 has 13 residues. The CDR3 sequence is CASRLTRHTEAFF. The CDR3 nucleotides are TGTGCCAGCAGACTAACCCGACACACTGAAGCTTTCTTT.

Comment on this clone: The germline gene is not matched at one end of the junction; a read error may be the cause. The J gene is TRBJ2-7, the V gene TRBV7-7; tentatively, D is TRBD2 (6 bases). Germline V gene lookup returns CDR1 SSHAT and CDR2 FNYEAQ (reference sequence). The CDR3 is 13 amino acids. CDR3 sequence reads: CASSLRENGEQYF. The CDR3 bases are TGTGCTAGCAGCTTACGGGAGAACGGCGAGCAGTACTTC.

V gene TRBV5-5 combines with J gene TRBJ1-4, with 12 bases identical to TRBD1. Germline CDR1 reads SGHKS; CDR2 reads YYEKEE (reference sequence). Trimming took 0 bases from V and 5 from J; bases not matched to a gene: 5. The CDR3 spans 17 residues. CDR3 nucleotides: TGTGCCAGCAGCTTGGGCGGGACAGGGGGCCCAAATGAAAAACTGTTTTTT. This translates into CASSLGGTGGPNEKLFF.

The rearrangement links TRBV10-2 to TRBJ2-3, with 7 bases lining up with TRBD1. Trimming cost V 7 bases and J 0 bases; bases outside gene matches: 4. Germline V gene sequence: CDR1 WSHSY, CDR2 SAAADI. CDR3 length equals 14 residues. In DNA form, the CDR3 reads TGCGCCAGCAAACAGGGGCGGAGCACAGATACGCAGTATTTT. This codes for CASKQGRSTDTQYF.

The chain uses TRBV9 and TRBJ1-5, with D unresolved. V lost 1 base and J 1 base, leaving 9 bases between the germline ends. The CDR3 extends over 15 amino acids. CDR1 SGDLS and CDR2 YYNGEE come from the germline V gene. The CDR3 loop reads CASSVSPMSNQPQHF. The CDR3 nucleotides are TGTGCCAGCAGCGTATCCCCGATGAGCAATCAGCCCCAGCATTTT. Using reference TRBV9 and TRBJ1-5 for the parts outside the CDR3, the full variable domain is DSGVTQTPKHLITATGQRVTLRCSPRSGDLSVYWYQQSLDQGLQFLIQYYNGEERAKGNILERFSAQQFPDLHSELNLSSLELGDSALYFCASSVSPMSNQPQHFGDGTRLSIL.

J is TRBJ2-1 and V is TRBV27, with D hard to call. V lost 5 bases and J lost 3, with 11 bases in between. This CDR3 is 14 amino acids long. Per the germline V gene, CDR1 is MNHEY and CDR2 is SMNVEV (reference sequence). The CDR3 DNA reads TGTGCCAGCAGTCCTAGGGTTTTCTACAATGAGCAGTTCTTC. It specifies CASSPRVFYNEQFF.

Comment on this clone: The sample holds other DNA sequences that translate to the same CDR3. The chain employs TRBV7-6 and TRBJ1-4; TRBD1 matches 9 bases. The CDR3 consists of 18 residues. Per the germline V gene, CDR1 is SGHVS and CDR2 is FNYEAQ. The ends lost 4 bases at V and 5 bases at J; junction bases unmatched: 14. The CDR3: CASSSLRVEDRGNEKLFF. The CDR3 nucleotides read TGTGCCAGCAGCTCCCTGAGGGTGGAGGACAGGGGAAATGAAAAACTGTTTTTT.

The chain uses TRBV5-1 and TRBJ2-7; D ambiguous. Germline assignment: CDR1 SGHRS and CDR2 YFSETQ. Trimming shortened V by 0 bases and J by 7 bases, and 8 bases separated the two germline ends. There are 12 residues in the CDR3. CDR3 bases: TGCGCCAGCAGCTTGGACTTTTTTGAGCAGTACTTC. This translates into CASSLDFFEQYF.

The chain joins TRBV27 to TRBJ1-5; D is possibly TRBD1 (5 bases). The CDR3 spans 12 residues. Germline V gene lookup returns CDR1 MNHEY and CDR2 SMNVEV (reference sequence). V dropped 8 bases and J dropped 6 bases, with 11 bases sitting between them. CDR3 bases: TGTGCCAGCGCAAGGGGAGCTCAGCCCCAGCATTTT. This sequence encodes CASARGAQPQHF.

This clone has just one count. The chain employs TRBV9 and TRBJ1-4; a weak D match, TRBD1 (6 bases). The V gene lost 3 bases and the J gene lost 3 bases, with 15 bases spanning the gap. The CDR3 is 16 amino acids. Looked up from germline, CDR1 is SGDLS and CDR2 is YYNGEE. The CDR3: CASSAGGREANEKLFF. DNA for the CDR3: TGTGCCAGCAGCGCCGGGGGGCGCGAGGCTAATGAAAAACTGTTTTTT.

The chain carries TRBV5-1 and TRBJ2-3; maybe TRBD1 (6 bases). CDR3 length equals 19 residues. Per germline, CDR1 SGHRS and CDR2 YFSETQ. V lost 4 bases and J 4 bases, leaving 28 bases between the germline ends. In nucleotides, the CDR3 is TGCGCCAGCAGCCGTACCCAGGGGCCAACCAGTACTTTGGCAGATACGCAGTATTTT. It is translated as CASSRTQGPTSTLADTQYF.

The chain recombines TRBV6-5 with TRBJ1-2; 7 bases agree with TRBD1. Trimming took 6 bases from V and 3 from J; bases not matched to a gene: 7. Germline loops: CDR1 MNHEY, CDR2 SVGAGI. The CDR3 runs 14 residues. CDR3 DNA: TGTGCCAGCAGAAGGCAGGGGGTTGACTATGGCTACACCTTC. It is translated as CASRRQGVDYGYTF.

This clone was detected once. The CDR3 protein is CASSLGLGGRETQYF. DNA of the CDR3: TGTGCCAGCAGCTTGGGACTAGGCGGGCGGGAGACCCAGTACTTC. The chain has TRBV5-6 and TRBJ2-5; D possibly corresponds to TRBD2 (6 bases). Per germline, CDR1 SGHDT and CDR2 YYEEEE. CDR3 length equals 15 residues. With 0 bases removed from V and 5 bases from J, the gap between germline ends came to 14 bases.